One sample yielded the 13 T cell receptor beta chains listed below, sequenced in a study of metastatic and nonmetastatic thyroid tumors. No treatment of any kind had been given to any patient before thyroid surgery. TCRdb called clones again from the PCR reads with MiXCR. Of over 10,000 clones in the sample, under 35% are singletons; the top ten hold around 12%. The sequencing sample was made of tumor tissue. The receptors here all came from a female donor with papillary thyroid cancer or a benign thyroid nodule (not recorded which). Some clones in this sample may be carry-over from other donors' samples.

The genes are TRBV2 and TRBJ2-2, with a tentative D call TRBD1 (6 bases). Germline values: CDR1 SNHLY, CDR2 FYNNEI. The CDR3 length is 15 residues. V gave up 4 bases and J gave up 7 bases, with 16 bases separating them. CDR3 DNA sequence: TGTGCCAGCAGTGGAGGGACAAGCCAGGGCGGGGAGCTGTTTTTT. Translating it yields CASSGGTSQGGELFF. The complete variable domain, with remaining parts taken from reference TRBV2 and TRBJ2-2, reads EPEVTQTPSHQVTQMGQEVILRCVPISNHLYFYWYRQILGQKVEFLVSFYNNEISEKSEIFDDQFSVERPDGSNFTLKIRSTKLEDSAMYFCASSGGTSQGGELFFGEGSRLTVL.

By share, this clone ranks as medium-sized. This sequence joins TRBV28 and TRBJ2-3; 12 nucleotides agree with TRBD2. V lost 7 bases and J lost 5; bases outside the gene matches: 10. Germline assignment: CDR1 MDHEN and CDR2 SYDVKM. This CDR3 is 16 amino acids long. The CDR3 DNA follows: TGTGCCAGCAAAGGTCGACTAGCGGGAGATATAGATACGCAGTATTTT. Translated: CASKGRLAGDIDTQYF.

This clone is medium-sized within its sample. The chain links TRBV20-1 to TRBJ1-1, with D unresolved. There are 13 residues in the CDR3. Trimming removed 4 bases at V and 0 bases at J, with 9 bases between. Germline CDR1 and CDR2: DFQATT and SNEGSKA (reference sequence). DNA for the CDR3: TGCAGTGCTACACCGAGGATGAACACTGAAGCTTTCTTT. Amino acid sequence: CSATPRMNTEAFF.

This chain uses TRBV5-1 with TRBJ2-5, with D perhaps being TRBD1 or TRBD2 (6 bases each). Germline V gene sequence: CDR1 SGHRS, CDR2 YFSETQ. Trimming pared 5 bases from V and 3 bases from J, leaving 11 bases between. The CDR3 is made up of 13 amino acids. In DNA, the CDR3 is TGCGCCAGCAGGGAGGGGGATAAAGAGACCCAGTACTTC. Amino acids: CASREGDKETQYF.

Sample share makes this clone medium-sized. The rearrangement links TRBV11-2 to TRBJ2-1, with D perhaps TRBD2 (5 bases). V lost 1 base to trimming and J lost 7 bases, with 8 bases between them. Germline V gene sequence: CDR1 SGHAT, CDR2 FQNNGV. The CDR3 totals 13 residues. CDR3 bases: TGTGCCAGCAGCTTAGTAGGCGGGAATGAGCAGTTCTTC. It specifies CASSLVGGNEQFF.

A few counts support this clone. The junction differs from germline at one of its ends, possibly a read error. This chain uses TRBV15 with TRBJ2-7, with a weak D call TRBD1 (6 bases). The CDR3 is 16 amino acids. Germline V gene lookup returns CDR1 LNHNV and CDR2 YYDKDF (reference sequence). The CDR3 sequence: CATSRYRDTASYEHYF. CDR3 sequence (DNA): TGTGCCACCAGCAGATACCGGGACACCGCCTCCTACGAGCATTACTTC.

This clone has only a few counts. The chain joins TRBV28 to TRBJ1-3, with no clear D. The germline gives CDR1 MDHEN, CDR2 SYDVKM. This CDR3 spans 16 amino acids. V was trimmed by 2 bases and J by 0 bases, leaving 11 bases between them. DNA of the CDR3: TGTGCCAGCAGTTTAGAGACCTGGAGCTCTGGAAACACCATATATTTT. Amino acid sequence: CASSLETWSSGNTIYF.

The chain has TRBV7-9 and TRBJ1-6; D call uncertain. This CDR3 has 15 residues. Trimming left V 5 bases short and J 5 bases short, with 13 bases between. The germline V gene encodes CDR1 SEHNR and CDR2 FQNEAQ (reference sequence). The CDR3 DNA follows: TGTGCCAGCAGCCCTCAGTGTTCCCATAATTCACCCCTCCACTTT. It encodes CASSPQCSHNSPLHF.

This clone occurred once. V is TRBV20-1 and J is TRBJ2-3, with a weak D call TRBD2 (6 bases). Germline V gene sequence: CDR1 DFQATT, CDR2 SNEGSKA (reference sequence). The CDR3 is made up of 16 amino acids. The V end was cut by 1 base, the J end by 3 bases, with 17 bases between. CDR3 sequence (DNA): TGCAGTGCTAGAGTATTTGGGGGGTCCTCGACAGATACGCAGTATTTT. This sequence encodes CSARVFGGSSTDTQYF.

This chain uses TRBV13 with TRBJ2-2; 12 bases match TRBD1. The V segment lost 6 bases and the J segment 6 bases; nucleotides outside the gene matches: 8. CDR1 is PRHDT and CDR2 is FYEKMQ in the germline V gene (reference sequence). This CDR3 has 16 amino acids. The CDR3 is CASSHFGTGGPGELFF. CDR3 nucleotide sequence: TGTGCCAGCAGTCATTTCGGGACAGGGGGCCCCGGGGAGCTGTTTTTT.

The gene calls are TRBV11-2 and TRBJ2-1; D is ambiguous. Deletions cut 3 bases from V and 8 bases from J, with 5 bases between. The CDR3 has 11 residues. CDR1 is SGHAT and CDR2 is FQNNGV in the germline V gene. The CDR3 DNA sequence: TGTGCCAGCAGCTTGGTACATGAGCAGTTCTTC. This codes for CASSLVHEQFF.

This clone was recorded at least ten times. V is TRBV20-1 and J is TRBJ2-3; TRBD2 agrees at 8 bases. Trimming took 4 bases from V and 0 from J; bases not matched to a gene: 0. Germline V CDR1 and CDR2: DFQATT, SNEGSKA (reference sequence). The CDR3 contains 13 residues. This CDR3 reads CSATSGSTDTQYF. The CDR3 region has the DNA TGCAGTGCTACTAGCGGGAGCACAGATACGCAGTATTTT.

Judged by abundance, this clone is medium-sized. The chain couples TRBV6-1 to TRBJ1-3; D is unresolved. CDR1 is MNHNS, CDR2 SASEGT, per germline. The CDR3 length is 11 residues. V lost 1 base and J 6 bases, leaving 1 base between the germline ends. As DNA, the CDR3 is TGTGCCAGCAGTGAAGTAAACACCATATATTTT. It yields the protein CASSEVNTIYF.